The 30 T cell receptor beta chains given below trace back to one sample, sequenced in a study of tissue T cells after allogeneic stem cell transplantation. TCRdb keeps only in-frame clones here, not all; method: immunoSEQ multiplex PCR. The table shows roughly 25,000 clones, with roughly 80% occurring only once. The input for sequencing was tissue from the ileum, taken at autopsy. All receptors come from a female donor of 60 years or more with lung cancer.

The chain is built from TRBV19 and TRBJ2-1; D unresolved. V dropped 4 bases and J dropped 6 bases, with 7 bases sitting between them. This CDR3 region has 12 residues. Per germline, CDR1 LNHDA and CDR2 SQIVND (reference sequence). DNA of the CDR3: TGTGCCAGTAGTACCCCCCCCAATGAGCAGTTCTTC. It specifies CASSTPPNEQFF. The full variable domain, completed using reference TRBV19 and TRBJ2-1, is DGGITQSPKYLFRKEGQNVTLSCEQNLNHDAMYWYRQDPGQGLRLIYYSQIVNDFQKGDIAEGYSVSREKKESFPLTVTSAQKNPTAFYLCASSTPPNEQFFGPGTRLTVL.

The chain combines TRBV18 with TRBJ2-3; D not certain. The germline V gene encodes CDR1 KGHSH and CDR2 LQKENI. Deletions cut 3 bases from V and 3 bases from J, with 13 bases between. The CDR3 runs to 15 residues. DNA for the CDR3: TGTGCCAGCTCACCCTACCAGGAAGGGACAGATACGCAGTATTTT. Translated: CASSPYQEGTDTQYF.

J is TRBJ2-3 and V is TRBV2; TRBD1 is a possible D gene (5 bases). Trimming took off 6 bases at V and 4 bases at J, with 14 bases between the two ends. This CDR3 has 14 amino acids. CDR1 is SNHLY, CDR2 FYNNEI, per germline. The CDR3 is CASSPAWGSDTQYF. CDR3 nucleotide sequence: TGTGCCAGCAGCCCCGCCTGGGGCTCAGATACGCAGTATTTT.

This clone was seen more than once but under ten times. DNA of the CDR3: TGTGCCAGCAGTGAAGCGGGGGAGCGTGATACGCAGTATTTT. It codes for CASSEAGERDTQYF. J is TRBJ2-3 and V is TRBV6-1; D is perhaps TRBD1 or TRBD2 (5 bases each). Germline CDR1 MNHNS, CDR2 SASEGT. Trimming stripped 0 bases from V and 6 bases from J, with 10 bases between. CDR3 length: 14 amino acids.

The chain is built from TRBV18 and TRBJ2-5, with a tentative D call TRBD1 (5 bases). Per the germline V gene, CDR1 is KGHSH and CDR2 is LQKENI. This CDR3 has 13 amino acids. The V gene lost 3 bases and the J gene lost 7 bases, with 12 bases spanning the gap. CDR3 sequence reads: CASSPDNKGTQYF. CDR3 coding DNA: TGTGCCAGCTCACCGGACAACAAAGGGACCCAGTACTTC.

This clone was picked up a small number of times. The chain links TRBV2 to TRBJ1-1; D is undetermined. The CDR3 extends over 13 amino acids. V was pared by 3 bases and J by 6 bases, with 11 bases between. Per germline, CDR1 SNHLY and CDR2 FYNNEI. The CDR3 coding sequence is TGTGCCAGCAGTGACAGGACCCAATCTGAAGCTTTCTTT. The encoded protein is CASSDRTQSEAFF. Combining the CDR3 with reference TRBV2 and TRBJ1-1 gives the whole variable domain EPEVTQTPSHQVTQMGQEVILRCVPISNHLYFYWYRQILGQKVEFLVSFYNNEISEKSEIFDDQFSVERPDGSNFTLKIRSTKLEDSAMYFCASSDRTQSEAFFGQGTRLTVV.

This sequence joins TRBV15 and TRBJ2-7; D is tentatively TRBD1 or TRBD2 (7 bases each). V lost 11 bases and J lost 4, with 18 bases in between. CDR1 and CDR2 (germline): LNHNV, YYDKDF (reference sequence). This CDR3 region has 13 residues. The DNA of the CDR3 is TGTGCCTCTCGTGGGAGGGGGCTGTACGAGCAGTACTTC. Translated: CASRGRGLYEQYF.

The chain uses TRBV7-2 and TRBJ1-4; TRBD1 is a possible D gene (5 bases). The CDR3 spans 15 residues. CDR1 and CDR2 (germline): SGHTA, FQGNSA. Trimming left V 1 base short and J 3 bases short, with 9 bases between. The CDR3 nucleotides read TGTGCCAGCAGCTTAGTGGGGGGGGCTAATGAAAAACTGTTTTTT. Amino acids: CASSLVGGANEKLFF.

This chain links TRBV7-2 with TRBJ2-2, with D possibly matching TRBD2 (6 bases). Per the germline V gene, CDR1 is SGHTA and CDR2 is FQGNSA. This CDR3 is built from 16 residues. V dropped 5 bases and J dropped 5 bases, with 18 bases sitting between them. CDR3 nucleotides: TGTGCCAGCAGCCTCTCGGGCGGACTACAGACCGGGGAGCTGTTTTTT. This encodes CASSLSGGLQTGELFF.

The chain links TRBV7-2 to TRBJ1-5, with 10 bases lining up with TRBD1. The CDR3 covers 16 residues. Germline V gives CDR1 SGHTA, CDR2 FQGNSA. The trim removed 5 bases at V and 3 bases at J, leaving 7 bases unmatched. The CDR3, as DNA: TGTGCCAGCAGCCCCCGGACAGGGGGTTTCAATCAGCCCCAGCATTTT. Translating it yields CASSPRTGGFNQPQHF. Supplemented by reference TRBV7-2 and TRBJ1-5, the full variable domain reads GAGVSQSPSNKVTEKGKDVELRCDPISGHTALYWYRQSLGQGLEFLIYFQGNSAPDKSGLPSDRFSAERTGGSVSTLTIQRTQQEDSAVYLCASSPRTGGFNQPQHFGDGTRLSIL.

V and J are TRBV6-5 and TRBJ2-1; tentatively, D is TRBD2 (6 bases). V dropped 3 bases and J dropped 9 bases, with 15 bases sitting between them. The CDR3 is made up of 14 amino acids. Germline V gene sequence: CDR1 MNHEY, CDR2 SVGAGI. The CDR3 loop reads CASSYSGTGGEQFF. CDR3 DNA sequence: TGTGCCAGCAGTTATTCCGGGACCGGGGGTGAGCAGTTCTTC.

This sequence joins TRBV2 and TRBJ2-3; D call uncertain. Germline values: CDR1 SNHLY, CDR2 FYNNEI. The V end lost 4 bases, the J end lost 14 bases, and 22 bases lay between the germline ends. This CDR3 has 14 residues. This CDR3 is CASSGTRTVSKGYF. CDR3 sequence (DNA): TGTGCCAGCAGTGGCACCCGAACAGTCAGTAAAGGGTATTTT.

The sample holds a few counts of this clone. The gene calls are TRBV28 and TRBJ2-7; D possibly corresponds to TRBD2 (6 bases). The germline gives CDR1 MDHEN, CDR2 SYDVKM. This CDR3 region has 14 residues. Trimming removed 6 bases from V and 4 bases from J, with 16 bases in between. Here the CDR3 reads CASSRGGAGYEQYF. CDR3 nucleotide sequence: TGTGCCAGCAGCCGAGGCGGGGCCGGGTACGAGCAGTACTTC.

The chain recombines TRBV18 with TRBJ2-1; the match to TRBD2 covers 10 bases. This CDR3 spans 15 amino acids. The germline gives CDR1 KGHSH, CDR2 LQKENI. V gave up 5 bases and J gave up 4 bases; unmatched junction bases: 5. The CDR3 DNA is TGTGCCAGCTCAAAGCGGGAGGGCAGGTACAATGAGCAGTTCTTC. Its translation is CASSKREGRYNEQFF.

CDR3 residues: CASSWGGTSTDTQYF. Here the CDR3 DNA reads TGTGCCAGCAGCTGGGGCGGAACTAGCACAGATACGCAGTATTTT. The chain carries TRBV7-8 and TRBJ2-3, with a possible D match to TRBD1 (5 bases). The CDR3 runs to 15 residues. From germline, CDR1 is SGHVS and CDR2 FQNEAQ. Deletions cut 4 bases from V and 0 bases from J, with 11 bases between.

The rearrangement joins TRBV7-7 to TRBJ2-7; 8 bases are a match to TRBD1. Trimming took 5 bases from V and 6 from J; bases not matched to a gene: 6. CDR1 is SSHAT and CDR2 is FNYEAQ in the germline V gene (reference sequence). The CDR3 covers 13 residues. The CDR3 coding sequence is TGTGCCAGCAGCGCGGACAGGGTGTCCGAGCAGTACTTC. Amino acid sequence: CASSADRVSEQYF.

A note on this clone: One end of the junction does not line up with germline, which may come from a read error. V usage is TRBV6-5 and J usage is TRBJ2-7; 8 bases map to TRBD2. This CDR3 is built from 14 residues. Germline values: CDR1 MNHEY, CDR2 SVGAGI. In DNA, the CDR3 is TGTGCCAGCATTTACGGGACTAGACGCTACGAGCAGTACTTC. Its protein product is CASIYGTRRYEQYF.

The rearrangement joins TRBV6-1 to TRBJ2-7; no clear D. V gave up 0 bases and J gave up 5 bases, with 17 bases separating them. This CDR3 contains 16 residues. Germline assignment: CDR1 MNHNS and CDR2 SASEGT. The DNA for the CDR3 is TGTGCCAGCAGTGAAGCTGCCAGCCGAGGCCCTCACGAGCAGTACTTC. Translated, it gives CASSEAASRGPHEQYF.

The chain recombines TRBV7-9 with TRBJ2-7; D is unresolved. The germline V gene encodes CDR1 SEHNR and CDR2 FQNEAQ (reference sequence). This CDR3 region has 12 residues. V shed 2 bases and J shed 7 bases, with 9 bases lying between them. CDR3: CASSLHQAEQYF. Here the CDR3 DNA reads TGTGCCAGCAGCTTACACCAGGCAGAGCAGTACTTC.

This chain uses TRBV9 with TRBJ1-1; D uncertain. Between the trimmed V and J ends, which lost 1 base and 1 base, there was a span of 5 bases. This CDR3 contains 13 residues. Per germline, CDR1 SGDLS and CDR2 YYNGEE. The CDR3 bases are TGTGCCAGCAGCGTAAGCCAGAACACTGAAGCTTTCTTT. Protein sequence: CASSVSQNTEAFF.

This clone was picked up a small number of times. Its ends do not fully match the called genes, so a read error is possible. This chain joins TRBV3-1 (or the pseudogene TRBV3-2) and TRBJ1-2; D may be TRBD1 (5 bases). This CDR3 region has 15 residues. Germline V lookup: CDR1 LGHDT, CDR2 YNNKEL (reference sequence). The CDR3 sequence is CASRQDAGGGYGYTF. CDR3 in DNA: TGTGCCAGCAGACAAGATGCCGGGGGAGGCTATGGCTACACCTTC.

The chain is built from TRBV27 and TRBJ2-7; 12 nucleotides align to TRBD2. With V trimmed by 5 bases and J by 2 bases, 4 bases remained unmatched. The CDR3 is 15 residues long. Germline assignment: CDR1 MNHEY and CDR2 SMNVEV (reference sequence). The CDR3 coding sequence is TGTGCCAGCAGTCCCCGACTAGCGGGGGCCTACGAGCAGTACTTC. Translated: CASSPRLAGAYEQYF.

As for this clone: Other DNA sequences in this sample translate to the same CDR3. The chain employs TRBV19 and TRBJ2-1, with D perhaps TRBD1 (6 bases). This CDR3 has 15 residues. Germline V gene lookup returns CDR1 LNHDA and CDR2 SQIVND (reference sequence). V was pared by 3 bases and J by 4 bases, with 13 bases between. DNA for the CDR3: TGTGCCAGTAGTATCGACAGGTCGTCTTACAATGAGCAGTTCTTC. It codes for CASSIDRSSYNEQFF.

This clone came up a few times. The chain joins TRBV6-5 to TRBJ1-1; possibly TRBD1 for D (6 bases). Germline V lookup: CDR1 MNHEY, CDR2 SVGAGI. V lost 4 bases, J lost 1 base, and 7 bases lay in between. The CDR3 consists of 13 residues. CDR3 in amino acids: CASSSQGNTEAFF. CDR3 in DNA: TGTGCCAGCAGTTCACAGGGGAACACTGAAGCTTTCTTT.

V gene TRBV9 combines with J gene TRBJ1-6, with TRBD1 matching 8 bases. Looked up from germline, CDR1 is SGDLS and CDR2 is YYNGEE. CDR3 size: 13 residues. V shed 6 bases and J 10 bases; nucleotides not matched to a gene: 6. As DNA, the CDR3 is TGTGCCAGCAACACAGGGGGAGAATCACCCCTCCACTTT. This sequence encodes CASNTGGESPLHF.

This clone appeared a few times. CDR3: CASSLVGGQGTNYGYTF. The DNA for the CDR3 is TGTGCCAGCAGCTTAGTGGGGGGGCAGGGGACCAACTATGGCTACACCTTC. V and J are TRBV7-2 and TRBJ1-2; D possibly corresponds to TRBD1 (6 bases). V was trimmed by 1 base and J by 2 bases, leaving 17 bases between them. Germline V gene data show CDR1 as SGHTA and CDR2 as FQGNSA. CDR3 size: 17 residues.

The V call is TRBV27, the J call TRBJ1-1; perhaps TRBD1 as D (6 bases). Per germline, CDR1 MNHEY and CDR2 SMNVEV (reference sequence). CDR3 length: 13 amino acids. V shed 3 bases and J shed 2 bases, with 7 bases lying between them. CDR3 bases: TGTGCCAGCAGTTTCGGGACAAACACTGAAGCTTTCTTT. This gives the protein CASSFGTNTEAFF.

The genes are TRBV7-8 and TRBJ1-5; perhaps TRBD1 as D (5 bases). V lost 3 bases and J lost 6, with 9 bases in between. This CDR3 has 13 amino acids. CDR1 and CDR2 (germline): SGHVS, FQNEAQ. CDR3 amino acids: CASSFQGGQPQHF. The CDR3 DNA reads TGTGCCAGCAGCTTTCAGGGTGGTCAGCCCCAGCATTTT.

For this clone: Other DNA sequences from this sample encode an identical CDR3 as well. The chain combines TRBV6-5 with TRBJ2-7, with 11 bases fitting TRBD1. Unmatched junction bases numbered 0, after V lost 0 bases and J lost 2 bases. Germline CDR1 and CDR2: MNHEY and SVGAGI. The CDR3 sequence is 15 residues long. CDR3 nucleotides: TGTGCCAGCAGTTACTCGGGACAGGGGGCCTACGAGCAGTACTTC. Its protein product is CASSYSGQGAYEQYF.

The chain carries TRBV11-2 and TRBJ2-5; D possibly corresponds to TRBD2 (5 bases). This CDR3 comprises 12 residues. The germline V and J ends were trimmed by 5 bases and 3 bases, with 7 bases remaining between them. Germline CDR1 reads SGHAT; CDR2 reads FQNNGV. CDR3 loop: CASSKGEETQYF. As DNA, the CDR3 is TGTGCCAGCAGCAAGGGAGAAGAGACCCAGTACTTC.